Below are 7 T cell receptor beta chains sequenced from a single sample in a study of shared clonotypes between healthy human individuals. CD8 cells regarded as naive lacked CD45RO, were positively chosen for CCR7, and omitted terminally differentiated effector memory CD45RA+ cells. The data were produced by immunoSEQ multiplex PCR, yet TCRdb's version contains in-frame clones alone and is incomplete. The data contain hundreds of thousands of clones, 90% to 97% of them singletons. Sequenced material: naive CD8+ T cells sorted from blood. The receptor source for this set is a woman in her 30s in good health.

The chain combines TRBV14 with TRBJ1-1, with D unresolved. The ends were cut back, 3 bases at V and 7 bases at J, with 6 bases in the middle. The CDR3 has 11 amino acids. Germline V gene sequence: CDR1 SGHDN, CDR2 FVKESK. The CDR3 DNA sequence: TGTGCCAGCAGCCAGGGCGGTGAAGCTTTCTTT. Translated: CASSQGGEAFF.

The V gene is TRBV11-2, the J gene TRBJ2-5; tentative D call: TRBD2 (6 bases). The germline V gene has CDR1 SGHAT and CDR2 FQNNGV. The CDR3 sequence is 15 residues long. Trimming removed 6 bases at V and 2 bases at J, with 16 bases between. This CDR3 reads CASRGEGGAQETQYF. Written as DNA, the CDR3 is TGTGCCAGCAGGGGGGAAGGAGGGGCGCAAGAGACCCAGTACTTC. The whole variable domain, filled in from reference TRBV11-2 and TRBJ2-5, reads EAGVAQSPRYKIIEKRQSVAFWCNPISGHATLYWYQQILGQGPKLLIQFQNNGVVDDSQLPKDRFSAERLKGVDSTLKIQPAKLEDSAVYLCASRGEGGAQETQYFGPGTRLLVL.

This chain connects TRBV14 to TRBJ1-5; D may be TRBD1 (5 bases). The V and J ends lost 4 bases and 0 bases respectively, with 10 bases between them. The germline gives CDR1 SGHDN, CDR2 FVKESK. The CDR3 extends over 15 amino acids. Here the CDR3 reads CASSPTEYSNQPQHF. The CDR3 DNA reads as TGTGCCAGCAGCCCGACAGAATATAGCAATCAGCCCCAGCATTTT.

The rearrangement joins TRBV27 to TRBJ1-5; the match to TRBD1 covers 7 bases. The V segment lost 5 bases and the J segment 6 bases; nucleotides outside the gene matches: 7. Germline assignment: CDR1 MNHEY and CDR2 SMNVEV (reference sequence). CDR3 length: 14 residues. For the CDR3, the DNA is TGTGCCAGCAGTATACAGGGGAGGGGTCAGCCCCAGCATTTT. As protein: CASSIQGRGQPQHF.

The chain has TRBV27 and TRBJ1-5; D gene unclear. The V gene lost 2 bases and the J gene lost 5 bases, with 13 bases spanning the gap. Germline V gene lookup returns CDR1 MNHEY and CDR2 SMNVEV (reference sequence). This CDR3 contains 15 residues. CDR3 sequence: CASSLKGPIYQPQHF. CDR3 sequence (DNA): TGTGCCAGCAGTTTAAAGGGTCCGATTTATCAGCCCCAGCATTTT.

V usage is TRBV27 and J usage is TRBJ2-7; D remains ambiguous. Deletions cut 4 bases from V and 0 bases from J, with 19 bases between. Germline-derived CDR1 and CDR2 are MNHEY and SMNVEV (reference sequence). The CDR3 extends over 17 amino acids. The CDR3 DNA follows: TGTGCCAGCAGTTCCCGTTGGCGGACGGACGTCTCCTACGAGCAGTACTTC. This gives the protein CASSSRWRTDVSYEQYF.

The chain employs TRBV5-4 and TRBJ2-2; the D gene is possibly TRBD2 (6 bases). V lost 4 bases, J lost 1 base, and 11 bases lay in between. The germline V gene has CDR1 SGHNT and CDR2 YYREEE (reference sequence). This CDR3 is built from 15 residues. CDR3 protein: CASSPLGGNTGELFF. The CDR3, as DNA: TGTGCCAGCAGCCCACTCGGGGGGAACACCGGGGAGCTGTTTTTT.